The next 8 T cell receptor beta chains were all read from a single sample in a study of T cell therapy after organ transplantation (dated by TCRdb to about 2019). The time point label, as the study defines it: before start of T cell therapy. Libraries were constructed by the immunoSEQ multiplex PCR assay. TCRdb mirrors the immuneACCESS table, restricted to in-frame sequences. Some clones are absent from its copies; in checked studies, under half trace to an unresolved V gene, and the reason for the others is unknown. The table for this sample lists about 48,000 clones; roughly 93% of them were counted only once. The ten most abundant clones make up about 3.1% of the sample. The antigens for these receptors are not known. This material consisted of CD8+ T cells from blood, taken before autologous CMV-specific T cell therapy. The source of these receptors is a human patient who had received a solid organ transplant and had CMV disease.

The chain combines TRBV10-3 with TRBJ2-7, with TRBD1 matching 7 bases. V dropped 10 bases and J dropped 2; count of bases not matched to a gene: 11. There are 14 residues in the CDR3. The germline V gene encodes CDR1 ENHRY and CDR2 SYGVKD. CDR3 residues: CATVPRDRAYEQYF. The CDR3 coding sequence is TGTGCCACCGTACCTAGGGACAGAGCCTACGAGCAGTACTTC.

The rearrangement uses TRBV9 and TRBJ1-2; 8 positions match TRBD1. The CDR3 extends over 15 amino acids. CDR1 and CDR2 (germline): SGDLS, YYNGEE. Trimming took 4 bases from V and 4 from J; bases not matched to a gene: 9. In DNA, the CDR3 is TGTGCCAGCAGCCCTCGACAGGGGCCCGGCTATGGCTACACCTTC. This gives the protein CASSPRQGPGYGYTF.

The rearrangement uses TRBV12-5 and TRBJ1-5; 9 bases fit TRBD1. Germline CDR1 reads LGHNT; CDR2 reads FRNRAP. The CDR3 runs 16 residues. Trimming took 1 base from V and 2 from J; bases not matched to a gene: 3. DNA of the CDR3: TGTGCTAGTGGTTTGGCCCGGGACAGGGGCAATCAGCCCCAGCATTTT. Translating it yields CASGLARDRGNQPQHF.

The chain couples TRBV14 to TRBJ1-2, with D possibly TRBD1 on 6 matching bases. This CDR3 region has 15 residues. Trimming left V 3 bases short and J 3 bases short, with 14 bases between. Germline lookup yields CDR1 SGHDN and CDR2 FVKESK. This CDR3 is CASSQLQGSDYGYTF. The CDR3 DNA reads as TGTGCCAGCAGCCAGTTACAGGGTAGCGACTATGGCTACACCTTC.

The V gene is TRBV5-4, the J gene TRBJ2-2; 8 bases are shared with TRBD1. The CDR3 sequence is 15 residues long. The V gene end was trimmed by 2 bases and the J gene end by 4 bases; junction bases not matched to a gene: 4. Germline CDR1 SGHNT, CDR2 YYREEE (reference sequence). The CDR3, as DNA: TGTGCCAGCAGCTTCGGGACAGGAGGCACCGGGGAGCTGTTTTTT. Translation gives CASSFGTGGTGELFF.

The chain combines TRBV2 with TRBJ1-4; D perhaps matches TRBD1 (6 bases). The V and J ends lost 7 bases and 9 bases respectively, with 21 bases between them. The CDR3 has 15 amino acids. Per germline, CDR1 SNHLY and CDR2 FYNNEI. CDR3 DNA sequence: TGTGCCAGCATCGAATCGGGATATCAGGGGCAAAAACTGTTTTTT. Protein: CASIESGYQGQKLFF.

The sample holds a few counts of this clone. This chain joins TRBV6-1 and TRBJ2-5; 7 bases line up with TRBD1. The germline V gene encodes CDR1 MNHNS and CDR2 SASEGT. V lost 1 base and J lost 5; bases outside the gene matches: 4. The CDR3 runs 14 residues. Here the CDR3 reads CASSEGGGVETQYF. CDR3 coding DNA: TGTGCCAGCAGTGAAGGAGGGGGCGTCGAGACCCAGTACTTC.

The chain is built from TRBV6-5 and TRBJ2-7, with D uncertain. The CDR3 extends over 14 amino acids. CDR1 MNHEY and CDR2 SVGAGI come from the germline V gene. V lost 2 bases, J lost 5 bases, and 13 bases lay in between. The CDR3 spells CASSYDRYPHEQYF. The CDR3 DNA reads as TGTGCCAGCAGTTACGACCGTTACCCTCACGAGCAGTACTTC.